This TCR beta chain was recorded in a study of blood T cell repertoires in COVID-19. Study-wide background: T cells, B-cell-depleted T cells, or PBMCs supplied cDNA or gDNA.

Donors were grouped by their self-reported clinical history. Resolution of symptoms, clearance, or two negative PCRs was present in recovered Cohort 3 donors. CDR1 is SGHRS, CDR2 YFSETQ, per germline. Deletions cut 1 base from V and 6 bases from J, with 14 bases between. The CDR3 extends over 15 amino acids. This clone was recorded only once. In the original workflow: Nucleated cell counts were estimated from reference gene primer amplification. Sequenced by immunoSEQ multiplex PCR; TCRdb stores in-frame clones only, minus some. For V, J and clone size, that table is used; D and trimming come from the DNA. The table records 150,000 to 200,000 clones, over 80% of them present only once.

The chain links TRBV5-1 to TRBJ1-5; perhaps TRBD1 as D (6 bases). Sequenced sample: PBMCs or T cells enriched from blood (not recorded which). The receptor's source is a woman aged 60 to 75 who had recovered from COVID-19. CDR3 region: CASSLSGTYGQPQHF. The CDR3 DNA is TGCGCCAGCAGCTTGTCTGGGACATATGGTCAGCCCCAGCATTTT.